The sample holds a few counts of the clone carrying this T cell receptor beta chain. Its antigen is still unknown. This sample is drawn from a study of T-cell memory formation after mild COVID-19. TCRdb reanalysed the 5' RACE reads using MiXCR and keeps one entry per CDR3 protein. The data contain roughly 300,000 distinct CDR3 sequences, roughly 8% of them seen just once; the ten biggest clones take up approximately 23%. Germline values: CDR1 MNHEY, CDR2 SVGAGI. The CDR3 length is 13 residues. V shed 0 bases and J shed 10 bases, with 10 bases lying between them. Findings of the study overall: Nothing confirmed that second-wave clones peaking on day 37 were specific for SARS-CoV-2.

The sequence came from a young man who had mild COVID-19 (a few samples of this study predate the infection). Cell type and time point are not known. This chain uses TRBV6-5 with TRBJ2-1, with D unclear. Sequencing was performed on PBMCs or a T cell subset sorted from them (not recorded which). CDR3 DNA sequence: TGTGCCAGCAGTTACTCGAATCGGCGGGAGCAGTTCTTC. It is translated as CASSYSNRREQFF.